Each of the 31 T cell receptor beta chains below was sequenced from the same sample in a study of blood T cells in healthy people across ages. A J-beta primer mix and a sample-barcoded 5' primer were used in a second PCR of about 7 to 12 cycles. TCRdb redid the calling of the 5' RACE reads with MiXCR, one entry per CDR3 protein. The data hold approximately 810,000 distinct CDR3 sequences, with about 34% observed a single time. The source material was blood. The origin of the receptors is a man younger than 30 in good health.

This clonotype was observed a few times. The rearrangement uses TRBV6-2 or TRBV6-3 and TRBJ2-6, with D perhaps matching TRBD1 or TRBD2 (5 bases each). The germline V gene encodes CDR1 MNHEY and CDR2 SVGEGT. The V gene lost 2 bases and the J gene lost 4 bases, with 12 bases spanning the gap. The length of the CDR3 is 16 residues. For the CDR3, the DNA is TGTGCCAGCAGTTACGTATGGGGGACCGGGGCCAACGTCCTGACTTTC. Amino acids: CASSYVWGTGANVLTF.

This chain connects TRBV28 to TRBJ1-1; D remains ambiguous. Germline V gene data show CDR1 as MDHEN and CDR2 as SYDVKM. The CDR3 length is 13 residues. Trimming took 6 bases from V and 1 from J, leaving 9 bases between them. CDR3 sequence: CASRLRENTEAFF. CDR3 nucleotide sequence: TGTGCCAGCAGACTCCGGGAGAACACTGAAGCTTTCTTT.

V gene TRBV6-1 combines with J gene TRBJ1-2, with 9 bases identical to TRBD1. Losses at the gene ends were 2 bases for V and 8 bases for J; bases not matched to a gene: 6. The CDR3 sequence is 14 residues long. Germline V CDR1 and CDR2: MNHNS, SASEGT. Here the CDR3 reads CASSELGQGSGYTF. The CDR3 DNA reads as TGTGCCAGCAGTGAATTGGGACAGGGATCGGGCTACACCTTC.

Regarding this clonotype: A much larger clone lies one base from this, so it may be a read error. This chain joins TRBV27 and TRBJ2-1; 8 bases align to TRBD2. Looked up from germline, CDR1 is MNHEY and CDR2 is SMNVEV (reference sequence). V lost 4 bases to trimming and J lost 6 bases; unmatched junction nucleotides: 11. The CDR3 runs 16 residues. The CDR3 region has the DNA TGTGCCAGCAGTTCACTGTCCGGGGGGGGATGCAATGAGCAGTTCTTC. It encodes CASSSLSGGGCNEQFF.

The V call is TRBV14, the J call TRBJ1-1, with D perhaps TRBD1 (5 bases). Germline V gives CDR1 SGHDN, CDR2 FVKESK. Trimming pared 7 bases from V and 5 bases from J, leaving 14 bases between. This CDR3 region has 13 residues. CDR3 DNA: TGTGCCAGCATGGTGGGGGGAGGGACTGAAGCTTTCTTT. Translating it yields CASMVGGGTEAFF. Full variable domain (remainder filled in from reference TRBV14 and TRBJ1-1): EAGVTQFPSHSVIEKGQTVTLRCDPISGHDNLYWYRRVMGKEIKFLLHFVKESKQDESGMPNNRFLAERTGGTYSTLKVQPAELEDSGVYFCASMVGGGTEAFFGQGTRLTVV.

This clonotype was picked up a small number of times. The chain uses TRBV20-1 and TRBJ2-5, with D hard to call. CDR3 length: 13 amino acids. Germline CDR1 reads DFQATT; CDR2 reads SNEGSKA (reference sequence). V lost 6 bases and J 5 bases, leaving 16 bases between the germline ends. The CDR3 region is CSAVTPGWETQYF. Here the CDR3 DNA reads TGCAGTGCGGTCACCCCGGGTTGGGAGACCCAGTACTTC.

The J gene is TRBJ2-3, the V gene TRBV4-3; D call uncertain. Looked up from germline, CDR1 is LGHNA and CDR2 is YSLEER. With 0 bases removed from V and 0 bases from J, the gap between germline ends came to 10 bases. The CDR3 sequence is 16 residues long. The CDR3 sequence: CASSQDLGSSTDTQYF. As DNA, the CDR3 is TGCGCCAGCAGCCAAGATCTTGGAAGCAGCACAGATACGCAGTATTTT.

This clonotype has only a few counts. The V and J genes are TRBV12-3 or TRBV12-4 and TRBJ2-1; D tentatively reads TRBD1 or TRBD2 (6 bases each). The CDR3 is 16 amino acids. V was shortened by 6 bases and J by 5 bases, with 20 bases between the two germline ends. Here the CDR3 DNA reads TGTGCCAGCAGCCCCCTAACGGGGGCCCTTGACAATGAGCAGTTCTTC. It yields the protein CASSPLTGALDNEQFF.

The count of this clonotype is one. This sequence may be a read error, since a much larger clone differs from it by one base. The chain links TRBV4-1 to TRBJ2-3, with 7 bases matching TRBD2. CDR1 and CDR2 (germline): MGHRA, YSYEKL. The trim removed 6 bases at V and 4 bases at J, leaving 4 bases unmatched. The CDR3 sequence is 13 residues long. The CDR3 DNA follows: TGCGCCAGCAGGGGACGGGGGGCAGATACGCAGTATTTT. Translating gives CASRGRGADTQYF.

This clonotype was picked up many times. This chain links TRBV10-3 with TRBJ1-2; the match to TRBD1 covers 7 bases. The CDR3 spans 13 residues. CDR1 and CDR2 from the germline V gene are ENHRY and SYGVKD. V lost 5 bases to trimming and J lost 7 bases; unmatched junction nucleotides: 7. As DNA, the CDR3 is TGTGCCATCAGTACTGACAGGGCGAGTGGCTACACCTTC. This sequence encodes CAISTDRASGYTF.

Notes on this clonotype: A read error is the likely source, as a far larger clone sits one nucleotide away. V and J are TRBV3-1 and TRBJ2-7; D call uncertain. The CDR3 is 11 amino acids. In germline, CDR1 is LGHDT, CDR2 YNNKEL (reference sequence). V gave up 4 bases and J gave up 5 bases, with 6 bases separating them. The chain's CDR3 is CASSRSHEQYF. The DNA of the CDR3 is TGTGCCAGCAGCCGATCCCACGAGCAGTACTTC.

This clonotype came up many times. V usage is TRBV7-2 and J usage is TRBJ1-2; 7 positions agree with TRBD1. This CDR3 region has 15 residues. Germline V CDR1 and CDR2: SGHTA, FQGNSA. V lost 5 bases, J lost 1 base, and 7 bases stayed unmatched. CDR3 sequence reads: CASSRTGRNNYGYTF. The CDR3 DNA follows: TGTGCCAGCAGCCGGACAGGACGAAATAACTATGGCTACACCTTC.

The chain couples TRBV4-3 to TRBJ2-7; no clear D gene. CDR1 is LGHNA, CDR2 YSLEER, per germline. V shed 1 base and J shed 7 bases, with 11 bases lying between them. This CDR3 has 13 residues. CDR3 nucleotides: TGCGCCAGCAGCCAAGGTAACAACAATGAGCAGTACTTC. Translation gives CASSQGNNNEQYF.

The V and J genes are TRBV5-6 and TRBJ2-3; possible D gene TRBD1, 6 bases. From germline, CDR1 is SGHDT and CDR2 YYEEEE. Trimming pared 2 bases from V and 2 bases from J, leaving 9 bases between. This CDR3 has 14 residues. CDR3 nucleotides: TGTGCCAGCAGCTTTTGGACAGACACAGATACGCAGTATTTT. Translating it yields CASSFWTDTDTQYF.

This clonotype was recorded a few times. This chain uses TRBV7-3 with TRBJ1-6, with 7 bases fitting TRBD1. Germline CDR1 and CDR2: SGHTA and FQGTGA. V lost 0 bases, J lost 6 bases, and 2 bases stayed unmatched. The CDR3 is 15 amino acids. The CDR3 DNA reads TGTGCCAGCAGCTTAACGGGACAGCCTAATTCACCCCTCCACTTT. The encoded protein is CASSLTGQPNSPLHF. The full variable domain, with the rest looked up from reference TRBV7-3 and TRBJ1-6, is GAGVSQTPSNKVTEKGKYVELRCDPISGHTALYWYRQSLGQGPEFLIYFQGTGAADDSGLPNDRFFAVRPEGSVSTLKIQRTERGDSAVYLCASSLTGQPNSPLHFGNGTRLTVT.

Regarding this clonotype: This sequence may be a read error, since a much larger clone differs from it by one base. This chain joins TRBV20-1 and TRBJ2-7; TRBD1 is a possible D gene (5 bases). Trimming removed 0 bases from V and 2 bases from J, with 17 bases in between. Germline assignment: CDR1 DFQATT and CDR2 SNEGSKA (reference sequence). The CDR3 sequence is 16 residues long. The CDR3 bases are TGCAGTGCTAGAGATCTCTTCAGGGCTTCTCCCTACGAGCAGTACTTC. It is translated as CSARDLFRASPYEQYF.

A remark on this clonotype: Just one base apart from a much larger clone, this may be a read error. The V call is TRBV20-1, the J call TRBJ1-1, with D uncertain. This CDR3 contains 13 residues. The germline CDR1 and CDR2 sequences are DFQATT and SNEGSKA (reference sequence). The CDR3 DNA reads as TGCAATGCGAGAGAGGATATGAACACTGAAGCTTTCTTT. Its translation: CNAREDMNTEAFF.

This clonotype occurred a few times. This rearrangement joins TRBV7-9 to TRBJ1-2; the D gene is possibly TRBD1 (5 bases). V dropped 3 bases and J dropped 6 bases, with 14 bases sitting between them. There are 14 residues in the CDR3. In germline, CDR1 is SEHNR, CDR2 FQNEAQ (reference sequence). In nucleotides, the CDR3 is TGTGCCAGCAGCTTGGGGAAAGGGACTAATGGCTACACCTTC. Its translation: CASSLGKGTNGYTF.

This chain connects TRBV6-2 or TRBV6-3 to TRBJ2-5; 8 bases map to TRBD1. The CDR3 covers 15 residues. From germline, CDR1 is MNHEY and CDR2 SVGEGT. The J segment lost 5 bases and the V segment lost 5 bases, leaving 10 bases of the junction unmatched. CDR3 sequence (DNA): TGTGCCAGCAGTAAATCGGACAGGGAAGGCGAGACCCAGTACTTC. This translates into CASSKSDREGETQYF.

This clonotype was seen more than once but under ten times. CDR3 residues: CSVEGGEKLFF. DNA of the CDR3: TGCAGCGTTGAAGGGGGAGAAAAACTGTTTTTT. V gene TRBV29-1 combines with J gene TRBJ1-4; D not resolved. The germline V and J ends were trimmed by 1 base and 8 bases, with 5 bases remaining between them. CDR3 size: 11 residues. Germline lookup yields CDR1 SQVTM and CDR2 ANQGSEA. Full variable domain (missing parts from reference TRBV29-1 and TRBJ1-4): SAVISQKPSRDICQRGTSLTIQCQVDSQVTMMFWYRQQPGQSLTLIATANQGSEATYESGFVIDKFPISRPNLTFSTLTVSNMSPEDSSIYLCSVEGGEKLFFGSGTQLSVL.

This clonotype was detected only a few times. This sequence joins TRBV4-2 and TRBJ2-3, with a weak D call TRBD2 (6 bases). The CDR3 has 15 residues. Germline V gives CDR1 LGHNA, CDR2 YNFKEQ. V lost 5 bases and J lost 1, with 13 bases in between. CDR3 protein: CASSGGSQRTDTQYF. The CDR3 bases are TGTGCCAGCAGCGGGGGGTCACAACGCACAGATACGCAGTATTTT.

The chain employs TRBV12-3 or TRBV12-4 and TRBJ2-5, with 7 bases lining up with TRBD2. This CDR3 has 16 amino acids. Losses at the gene ends were 5 bases for V and 5 bases for J; bases not matched to a gene: 14. The CDR3 spells CASSLRPAGVGETQYF. In DNA, the CDR3 is TGTGCCAGCAGTCTGCGGCCCGCGGGGGTCGGCGAGACCCAGTACTTC.

CDR3 coding DNA: TGTGCCAGCAGTGAGAATCAGGGCTACGAGCAGTACTTC. Its protein product is CASSENQGYEQYF. J is TRBJ2-7 and V is TRBV6-2 or TRBV6-3; D is possibly TRBD1 (5 bases). The CDR3 runs to 13 residues. The germline V gene has CDR1 MNHEY and CDR2 SVGEGT. V was cut by 5 bases and J by 3 bases, with 11 bases left in between.

This clonotype was picked up one time. V is TRBV20-1 and J is TRBJ2-1; no clear D. Germline CDR1 DFQATT, CDR2 SNEGSKA (reference sequence). This CDR3 region has 16 residues. V shed 4 bases and J shed 3 bases, with 19 bases lying between them. CDR3 amino acids: CSATTPEVGDYNEQFF. For the CDR3, the DNA is TGCAGTGCTACTACACCAGAGGTAGGAGACTACAATGAGCAGTTCTTC.

Details on this clonotype: A read error may explain this, as a much larger clone is one base away. The chain joins TRBV21-1 to TRBJ2-7. TRBV21-1 is noted as a pseudogene. This CDR3 contains 15 residues. CDR3 DNA: TGTGCCAGCAGCAGGTTCGGCCAGGGCTGCTGCGAGCAGTACTTC. Translation gives CASSRFGQGCCEQYF.

The gene calls are TRBV3-1 and TRBJ2-7; D assignment may be TRBD1 or TRBD2 (6 bases each). The CDR3 contains 19 residues. Trimming stripped 4 bases from V and 2 bases from J, with 27 bases between. CDR1 and CDR2 (germline): LGHDT, YNNKEL (reference sequence). This CDR3 reads CASSRGPRLGAGGTYEQYF. The CDR3 DNA reads TGTGCCAGCAGCCGGGGGCCTAGGCTCGGAGCGGGTGGGACCTACGAGCAGTACTTC.

The CDR3 nucleotides read TGTGCCAGTAGTATTGTGGGGACCCAAGGGAGGCAGTTCTTC. It codes for CASSIVGTQGRQFF. The rearrangement joins TRBV19 to TRBJ2-1; D tentatively fits TRBD1 or TRBD2 (5 bases each). CDR1 is LNHDA, CDR2 SQIVND, per germline (reference sequence). V lost 3 bases to trimming and J lost 12 bases, with 18 bases between them. The CDR3 runs to 14 residues.

The genes are TRBV9 and TRBJ2-1; 8 nucleotides match TRBD2. This CDR3 has 16 residues. V was pared by 0 bases and J by 13 bases, with 15 bases of the junction left unmatched. Germline V gene sequence: CDR1 SGDLS, CDR2 YYNGEE. The CDR3: CASSVDRTSPEETQFF. Written as DNA, the CDR3 is TGTGCCAGCAGCGTAGATCGGACTAGCCCAGAAGAGACCCAGTTCTTC.

The V and J genes are TRBV20-1 and TRBJ1-1; no definite D call. The V gene lost 0 bases and the J gene lost 2 bases, with 13 bases spanning the gap. The CDR3 sequence is 15 residues long. The germline V gene has CDR1 DFQATT and CDR2 SNEGSKA (reference sequence). CDR3 amino acids: CSARDVWQQNTEAFF. The DNA for the CDR3 is TGCAGTGCTAGAGATGTGTGGCAGCAAAACACTGAAGCTTTCTTT.

The V call is TRBV29-1, the J call TRBJ2-2, with D perhaps matching TRBD1 (5 bases). Germline V CDR1 and CDR2: SQVTM, ANQGSEA. Trimming took off 4 bases at V and 7 bases at J, with 19 bases between the two ends. This CDR3 is built from 15 residues. The CDR3 here is CSVAVTVGVGGELFF. CDR3 in DNA: TGCAGCGTTGCCGTGACAGTGGGCGTGGGCGGGGAGCTGTTTTTT.

The chain has TRBV7-9 and TRBJ1-2; D call uncertain. This CDR3 has 15 residues. The ends were cut back, 1 base at V and 7 bases at J, with 16 bases in the middle. Germline lookup yields CDR1 SEHNR and CDR2 FQNEAQ (reference sequence). The CDR3 loop is CASSLEVHNMGGYTF. CDR3 nucleotide sequence: TGTGCCAGCAGCTTAGAGGTTCACAATATGGGTGGCTACACCTTC.